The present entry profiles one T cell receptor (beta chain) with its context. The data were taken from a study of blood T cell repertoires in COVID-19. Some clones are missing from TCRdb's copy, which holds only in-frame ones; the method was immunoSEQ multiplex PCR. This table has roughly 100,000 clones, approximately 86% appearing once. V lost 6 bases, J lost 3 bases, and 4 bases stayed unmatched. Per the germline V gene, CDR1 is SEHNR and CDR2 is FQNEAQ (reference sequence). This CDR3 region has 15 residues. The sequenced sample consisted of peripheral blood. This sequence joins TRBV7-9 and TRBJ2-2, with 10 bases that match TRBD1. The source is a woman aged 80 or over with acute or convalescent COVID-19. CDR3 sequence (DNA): TGTGCCAGCAGGTCCGGGACAGGGGACACCGGGGAGCTGTTTTTT. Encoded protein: CASRSGTGDTGELFF.